The 19 T cell receptor beta chains below were found in one sample sequenced in a study of shared clonotypes between healthy human individuals. Profiled with immunoSEQ multiplex PCR; TCRdb holds only in-frame clones, not every one. The sample shows hundreds of thousands of clones, 80% to 95% of them seen only once. Terminally differentiated effector memory CD45RA+ cells were excluded from the naive CD8 cells, which were CD45RO-negative and positively selected for CCR7. Sequenced sample: naive CD8+ T cells sorted from blood. The receptors were sampled from a man under 40 in good health.

The rearrangement joins TRBV15 to TRBJ1-5; the D is unclear. The V end lost 5 bases, the J end lost 3 bases, and 14 bases lay between the germline ends. Germline CDR1 and CDR2: LNHNV and YYDKDF (reference sequence). The CDR3 loop spans 15 amino acids. In nucleotides, the CDR3 is TGTGCCACCAGCCCCGGGGTTAGTTCCAATCAGCCCCAGCATTTT. Translated: CATSPGVSSNQPQHF.

The chain employs TRBV7-9 and TRBJ2-5, with D possibly called TRBD1 or TRBD2 (5 bases each). The CDR3 runs to 16 residues. V was clipped by 1 base and J by 2 bases, with 14 bases between them. Germline V gives CDR1 SEHNR, CDR2 FQNEAQ (reference sequence). CDR3: CASSLGPRGPQETQYF. CDR3 bases: TGTGCCAGCAGCTTAGGTCCCCGGGGCCCACAAGAGACCCAGTACTTC.

V usage is TRBV6-1 and J usage is TRBJ1-2; no firm D call. V lost 1 base to trimming and J lost 3 bases, with 12 bases between them. Germline V gene lookup returns CDR1 MNHNS and CDR2 SASEGT. The CDR3 loop spans 15 amino acids. As DNA, the CDR3 is TGTGCCAGCAGTGAAGGATTTCGGCGCGACTATGGCTACACCTTC. It translates to CASSEGFRRDYGYTF.

The chain carries TRBV9 and TRBJ1-4; 8 nucleotides match TRBD1. CDR3 size: 17 residues. Germline V gene data show CDR1 as SGDLS and CDR2 as YYNGEE. Trimming removed 0 bases from V and 5 bases from J; junction bases left unmatched: 9. The DNA for the CDR3 is TGTGCCAGCAGCGTAGTGGGGGGACAGGTTTACAATGAAAAACTGTTTTTT. It specifies CASSVVGGQVYNEKLFF.

As concerns this clone: This specimen includes other DNA sequences encoding the same CDR3. This rearrangement joins TRBV7-9 to TRBJ2-7; 12 bases are a match to TRBD1. This CDR3 is 15 amino acids long. The V gene's germline CDR1 is SEHNR and CDR2 FQNEAQ (reference sequence). The V gene end was trimmed by 0 bases and the J gene end by 4 bases; junction bases not matched to a gene: 1. CDR3 residues: CASSLAGQGAYEQYF. CDR3 bases: TGTGCCAGCAGCTTAGCGGGACAGGGGGCTTACGAGCAGTACTTC.

This clone appeared once. V is TRBV6-6 and J is TRBJ2-7; weak D call: TRBD2 (5 bases). This CDR3 region has 13 residues. CDR1 is MNHNY and CDR2 is SVGAGI in the germline V gene (reference sequence). V lost 5 bases and J 4 bases, leaving 12 bases between the germline ends. In nucleotides, the CDR3 is TGTGCCAGCAGTCAACCGGGGTCGTACGAGCAGTACTTC. This sequence encodes CASSQPGSYEQYF.

The chain carries TRBV27 and TRBJ2-7; 10 positions match TRBD2. Germline CDR1 is MNHEY and CDR2 is SMNVEV (reference sequence). CDR3 length: 14 residues. With 8 bases clipped from V and 2 bases from J, the junction kept 6 bases outside the gene matches. The CDR3 spells CASATSGIPYEQYF. The CDR3 DNA follows: TGTGCCAGCGCCACTAGCGGGATACCCTACGAGCAGTACTTC.

This chain joins TRBV7-8 and TRBJ2-7; D tentatively reads TRBD1 or TRBD2 (5 bases each). The germline CDR1 and CDR2 sequences are SGHVS and FQNEAQ. V lost 5 bases and J 6 bases, leaving 20 bases between the germline ends. This CDR3 has 15 amino acids. This CDR3 is CASSHRDGGPGEQYF. In DNA, the CDR3 is TGTGCCAGCAGCCACCGGGACGGAGGTCCCGGCGAGCAGTACTTC.

This clone showed up just once. The chain employs TRBV4-3 and TRBJ2-3; 10 bases fit TRBD1. This CDR3 region has 17 residues. The junction had 12 bases not matched to a gene; V was cut back by 1 base and J by 8 bases. Germline V gene lookup returns CDR1 LGHNA and CDR2 YSLEER. The CDR3 DNA reads TGCGCCAGCAGCCAAGGCGGGACAGGGGCGAGGGGTGGTACGCAGTATTTT. Translation: CASSQGGTGARGGTQYF.

The chain is built from TRBV5-1 and TRBJ2-3, with no clear D. CDR1 and CDR2 (germline): SGHRS, YFSETQ. The CDR3 is 15 amino acids. The V and J ends lost 0 bases and 0 bases respectively, with 8 bases between them. CDR3 region: CASSLVVGSTDTQYF. The CDR3 DNA reads as TGCGCCAGCAGCTTGGTTGTAGGGAGCACAGATACGCAGTATTTT.

The V and J genes are TRBV6-1 and TRBJ2-5, with 8 nucleotides matching TRBD2. The trim removed 0 bases at V and 4 bases at J, leaving 13 bases unmatched. The germline gives CDR1 MNHNS, CDR2 SASEGT. The CDR3 is 18 residues long. Here the CDR3 reads CASSEAGLAGLLGETQYF. Written as DNA, the CDR3 is TGTGCCAGCAGTGAAGCTGGGCTAGCGGGCCTCCTGGGAGAGACCCAGTACTTC.

This clone was seen only a few times. V usage is TRBV27 and J usage is TRBJ1-5; D gene ambiguous. V gave up 1 base and J gave up 1 base, with 2 bases separating them. This CDR3 comprises 13 residues. Germline V gene data show CDR1 as MNHEY and CDR2 as SMNVEV (reference sequence). CDR3 DNA: TGTGCCAGCAGTTTATGGAGCAATCAGCCCCAGCATTTT. It encodes CASSLWSNQPQHF.

V is TRBV4-1 and J is TRBJ2-6; 9 positions match TRBD1. Trimming removed 0 bases from V and 0 bases from J; junction bases left unmatched: 0. The CDR3 extends over 17 amino acids. CDR1 and CDR2 (germline): MGHRA, YSYEKL. The CDR3 sequence is CASSQETGGSGANVLTF. CDR3 nucleotides: TGCGCCAGCAGCCAAGAGACAGGGGGCTCTGGGGCCAACGTCCTGACTTTC.

This sequence joins TRBV14 and TRBJ1-1, with TRBD1 identical over 8 bases. Germline CDR1 is SGHDN and CDR2 is FVKESK. CDR3 length: 13 residues. V dropped 6 bases and J dropped 11; count of bases not matched to a gene: 11. DNA of the CDR3: TGTGCCAGCAGAGAGACAGGGGTGAATTGGGCTTTCTTT. Protein product: CASRETGVNWAFF.

CDR3 protein: CASTFWRGNEQFF. CDR3 DNA: TGTGCCAGCACCTTCTGGAGGGGTAATGAGCAGTTCTTC. The chain employs TRBV28 and TRBJ2-1; perhaps TRBD2 as D (6 bases). Germline lookup yields CDR1 MDHEN and CDR2 SYDVKM. The V and J ends lost 7 bases and 7 bases respectively, with 14 bases between them. The CDR3 runs 13 residues.

CDR3 in amino acids: CSVSGSIDEQFF. The CDR3 DNA is TGCAGCGTTTCCGGGAGTATAGATGAGCAGTTCTTC. V usage is TRBV29-1 and J usage is TRBJ2-1; possibly TRBD2 for D (6 bases). The CDR3 has 12 amino acids. V gave up 5 bases and J gave up 8 bases, with 13 bases separating them. Germline-derived CDR1 and CDR2 are SQVTM and ANQGSEA.

The chain uses TRBV29-1 and TRBJ2-1; D uncertain. Germline CDR1 and CDR2: SQVTM and ANQGSEA. The CDR3 consists of 14 residues. The V and J ends lost 4 bases and 6 bases respectively, with 16 bases between them. The CDR3 protein is CSVVFVPSGNEQFF. The CDR3 coding sequence is TGCAGCGTTGTCTTCGTCCCTTCAGGCAATGAGCAGTTCTTC.

The rearrangement joins TRBV27 to TRBJ2-2; the match to TRBD2 covers 7 bases. J was trimmed by 0 bases and V by 6 bases; bases with no gene match: 7. The CDR3 has 16 residues. Germline loops: CDR1 MNHEY, CDR2 SMNVEV (reference sequence). CDR3 residues: CASRSSGGANTGELFF. The DNA for the CDR3 is TGTGCCAGCAGATCCTCTGGGGGGGCGAACACCGGGGAGCTGTTTTTT.

The rearrangement uses TRBV5-6 and TRBJ2-2; 8 bases are shared with TRBD1. The CDR3 totals 14 residues. V lost 7 bases and J lost 5; bases outside the gene matches: 7. Germline loops: CDR1 SGHDT, CDR2 YYEEEE. CDR3 DNA: TGTGCCAGCGCGGACAGGGTTTATACCGGGGAGCTGTTTTTT. Amino acid sequence: CASADRVYTGELFF.